One TCR beta chain is described in this entry. Its binding antigen is unknown. It has no much larger one-base neighbor in the sample; base qualities were not kept. This entry is derived from a study of cytomegalovirus exposure and HLA in healthy donors (dated by TCRdb to the late 2010s). Turning to the overall study: In an earlier analysis of fewer than 750 of the donors, about 270 Gb of sequence data and 117 million unique TCR beta sequences from about 179 million T cells were reported. Roughly 300 gigabases of sequencing data and approximately 91 million unique TCR sequences made up an early release that covered around 640 HLA-typed donors. Of the roughly 400 genotyped donors, 81% were placed in the genetic ancestry cluster associated with self-reported Caucasian donors. The study aimed to test whether cataloging public T cell receptors could reveal signatures of past pathogen exposure. Using immunosequencing, the study profiled T cell repertoires from 550 to 750 subjects and related those repertoires to cytomegalovirus serostatus. Besides the first cohort of under 700 subjects, a separate validation cohort made up of 120 different subjects was used. To predict cytomegalovirus infection status, the study brought together high-throughput TCR immunosequencing, statistical association of individual TCRs with disease status, and machine learning. A later analysis re-analyzed previously published TCR beta repertoires from 550 to 700 donors and added high-resolution HLA genotyping to study TCR occurrence patterns. The later analysis used no new phenotypic data to find candidate immune exposures, relying instead on TCR beta sequences and their occurrence across donors. An earlier analysis of approximately 580 of the donors used high-throughput TCR beta sequencing to judge whether each TCR beta V gene segment behaved as functional or pseudogenic. Donor age, sex, ethnicity and CMV serostatus were compiled together with the repertoire data. A later genetic analysis used genome-wide SNP genotypes for 398 of the 666 donors, treating that subset as a discovery cohort. All discovery cohort repertoires had been generated on a single sequencing platform. HLA typing included class I and class II loci at four-digit resolution. The number of typed donors differed by locus: roughly 629-630 for A, B, C, DRB1 and DQB1; approximately 530 for DQA1; around 580 for DPA1; and about 470 for DPB1. Roughly 5 DR-DQ haplotypes were treated as single units for association and clustering because of strong linkage in the cohort. Among about 400 genotyped donors of the cohort, an average of roughly 230,000 unique TCR beta nucleotide sequences was sequenced per donor, of which roughly 18% were non-productive. Results the study describes overall, beyond this receptor: In a later analysis, HLA-associated TCR beta chains were found to be more clonally expanded and to have lower generation probabilities than equally common non-associated chains. Strong co-occurrence of HLA alleles, especially DR and DQ, made assigning TCR associations to individual alleles difficult. Because HLA typing was missing for some donors at each locus, association tests included only the typed subset. In a later analysis, the rate of TCR association differed among HLA loci, with DRB1 alleles having the most associated TCRs and HLA-C alleles having the fewest. According to a later analysis, most CMV-associated TCR beta chains appeared to be HLA-restricted, and the HLA associations seemed to be driven largely by CMV exposure. According to a later genetic analysis, donors in an Asian-associated ancestry cluster had fewer N-insertions in productive TCRs than the roughly 700-donor mean. Most TCR sequences were seen in very few donors, while some public TCRs were found in many individuals. Because counts were too low, fewer than 20 rarely observed V segments, including chromosome 9 orphons, were excluded from the earlier analysis of around 590 of the donors. An association between a missense DCLRE1C variant and V-gene and J-gene trimming of TCR beta chains was found in a later genetic analysis and replicated in an independent cohort. According to a later analysis, parvovirus B19, influenza, CMV and Epstein-Barr virus appeared linked to several top co-occurrence clusters. A further reported finding was that TCR beta sequences accurately predicted the HLA-A and HLA-B alleles for most subjects in the first cohort. In vitro tests confirmed that a few of the cytomegalovirus-associated TCR beta chains recognize cytomegalovirus antigens. Only TCR beta chains were sequenced in this cohort, and the absence of alpha or paired-chain data limited detectable features. A cluster of highly shared sequence variants was judged likely to be a technical artifact of the sequencing pipeline. The only immune exposure information available for the cohort was CMV serostatus. In a later analysis, some 17,000 TCR beta sequences were associated with specific HLA alleles at a false discovery rate of 0.05. Cytomegalovirus status was reported to be diagnosed by the classifier with high specificity and sensitivity in both the original and validation cohorts. Broadly in line with IMGT annotations, most TCR beta V segments showed up in productive rearrangements about 90% or about 30% of the time in an earlier analysis of around 600 of the donors. Correlated functional status among segregating V segments might be attributable to linkage disequilibrium, but an unknown experimental factor could not be ruled out. Presence/absence analyses assumed roughly uniform sequencing depth across donors, an assumption that may not hold. The authors suggested that the approach could potentially be generalized to other disease states and immunological phenotypes. Because the 87-base-pair reads could not distinguish some IMGT-functional V segments, including TRBV6-2 and TRBV6-3, those segments were excluded. The study listed 164 TCR beta chains as associated with cytomegalovirus.

The cohort comprised 666 healthy bone marrow donors. At the time of sampling, every cohort member was nominally healthy, though immune exposures that went unrecorded were likely present. The donor tested CMV seronegative, placing the donor among the 352 seronegative members of the cohort. Each donor provided a peripheral blood sample, and peripheral blood mononuclear cells were used for TCR beta sequencing. The Qiagen DNeasy Blood Extraction Kit was used to extract genomic DNA from the blood cell samples. Libraries came from the immunoSEQ multiplex PCR assay. The multiplex PCR relied on a mix of 60 forward primers for TCR Vbeta segments and 13 reverse primers for TCR Jbeta segments. The CDR3 region of rearranged TCR beta genes was amplified from genomic DNA by a multiplex PCR assay. On the Illumina HiSeq System, the amplified TCR beta libraries were sequenced as 87-base-pair reads. Per the original workflow: In a later analysis, 70 million to 95 million unique TCR beta chains were counted across the approximately 640 repertoires, and some 10 million of these chains were shared by at least two donors. Raw reads were error-corrected and collapsed into unique sequences by a nearest-neighbor algorithm in which closely related sequences were merged to remove PCR and sequencing errors. Alignment of CDR3 sequences to IMGT reference sequences was used to assign V, D and J gene segments. For a sequence to be retained, at least a six-nucleotide match to both a V gene segment and a J gene segment was required. A rearrangement counted as productive if the CDR3 had no stop codons and remained in frame with V and J, and every other rearrangement counted as non-productive. Following IMGT convention, CDR3 was defined as the stretch from the second conserved V-encoded cysteine to the conserved J-encoded phenylalanine. The earlier analysis of about 570 of the donors excluded any sequence lacking an unambiguous match to a single V gene segment. An earlier analysis of fewer than 650 of the donors classified V segments as functional when productive rearrangements were above 56.7% and as segregating when the standard deviation between donors was above 5%. A statistical classification framework was built for diagnosing cytomegalovirus status from the catalog of TCR beta chain sequences. A later analysis assigned V and J genes by comparing TCR nucleotide sequences with IMGT/GENE-DB human TR gene sequences. A later analysis assigned CDR3 sequences and most-parsimonious VDJ recombination scenarios with the TCRdist pipeline. A later analysis defined each TCR beta chain by its CDR3 amino acid sequence plus V-gene family, and excluded reads lacking a unique V-gene family. As a way to deal with suspected cross-contamination and a sequencing artifact, a later analysis dropped 450 to 600 nucleotide sequences that were highly shared and had low generation probability. In a later analysis, a clonal expansion index was calculated for each public chain from normalized within-repertoire ranks of inferred template counts. In a later analysis, generation probabilities were computed using a VDJ recombination model fitted to out-of-frame rearrangements, and the results were checked against IGoR. In a later analysis, TCR-TCR, TCR-HLA and TCR-CMV co-occurrence was scored with hypergeometric tests, and a repertoire-size bias correction was applied to TCR pairs. To estimate false discovery rates, a later analysis permuted the HLA or CMV assignments 20 times. In a later analysis, co-occurring TCRs were grouped using DBSCAN, with TCRdist sequence similarity added in when clustering inside HLA-allele-positive subsets. Repertoires with fewer than 30,000 or more than 120,000 public chains, plus five repertoires with anomalous nucleotide sharing, were excluded from co-occurrence clustering. TCRdb took over this immuneACCESS table, retaining in-frame rearrangements with V and J assigned. Such tables are incomplete; in checked studies, under half of the missing clones stem from an unresolved V gene, and the remainder is unexplained. That table furnishes V, J and clone size, whereas the DNA furnished D and trimming. This sample lists approximately 180,000 clones; over 60% were detected once. 0.85% to 1.4% of the sample goes to the ten largest clones.

Via the germline V gene, CDR1 is SGHRS and CDR2 YFSETQ. The cysteine opens and the phenylalanine closes a CDR3 of 15 amino acids. Of the read, only the CDR3 DNA is kept; its 45 bases are in frame from base 1. At the junction V is shortened by 3 bases and J by 1 base, with 11 bases in between. The sequenced sample was PBMCs. The TCR sequence derives from a woman in her 40s in good health and CMV-seronegative. The sequence links TRBV5-1 to TRBJ2-1; the D region possibly corresponds to TRBD1 (5 bases align). The CDR3: CASSWQGESYNEQFF. The nucleotide sequence reads as follows: TGCGCCAGCAGCTGGCAGGGTGAGTCCTACAATGAGCAGTTCTTC.